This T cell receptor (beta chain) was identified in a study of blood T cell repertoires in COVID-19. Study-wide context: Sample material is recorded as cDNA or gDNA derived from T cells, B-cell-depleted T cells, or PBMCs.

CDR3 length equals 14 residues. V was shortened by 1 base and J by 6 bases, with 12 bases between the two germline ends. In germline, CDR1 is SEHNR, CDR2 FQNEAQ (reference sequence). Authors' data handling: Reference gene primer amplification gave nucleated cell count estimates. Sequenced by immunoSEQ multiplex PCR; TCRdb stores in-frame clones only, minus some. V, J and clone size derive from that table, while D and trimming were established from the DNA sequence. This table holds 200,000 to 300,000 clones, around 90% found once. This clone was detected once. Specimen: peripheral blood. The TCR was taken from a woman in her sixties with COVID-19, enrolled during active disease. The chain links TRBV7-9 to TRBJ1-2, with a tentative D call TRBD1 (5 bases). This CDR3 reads CASSLDPGIHGYTF. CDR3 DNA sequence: TGTGCCAGCAGCTTAGATCCAGGGATCCATGGCTACACCTTC.